The rows below give T cell receptor beta chains drawn from one sample of a study of PD-L1 blockade in urothelial cancer. Data came from immunoSEQ multiplex PCR; TCRdb stores just in-frame clones and leaves some out. Here the sample spans about 49,000 clones, 79% being singletons. This specimen was PBMCs, taken around atezolizumab (anti-PD-L1) treatment. These receptors all come from a man between 65 and 85 years old with urothelial cancer. CDR3s include the opening cysteine and the closing phenylalanine or tryptophan. A D gene is named only where the DNA matches it firmly. Size values are once, few and many counts, or a class for expanded clones, and some rows have none.

clone size	J gene	V gene	D gene	CDR3 protein	CDR3 DNA
NA	TRBJ2-2	TRBV2	TRBD2	CASSEIGLAGGTGELFF	TGTGCCAGCAGTGAAATCGGGCTAGCGGGAGGCACCGGGGAGCTGTTTTTT
NA	TRBJ2-5	TRBV30	NA	CAWSAGTVQETQYF	TGTGCCTGGAGCGCGGGAACAGTTCAAGAGACCCAGTACTTC
NA	TRBJ2-3	TRBV11-2	NA	CASSLGGADTQYF	TGTGCCAGCAGCTTAGGGGGGGCAGATACGCAGTATTTT
NA	TRBJ2-1	TRBV6-6	TRBD2	CASIPGLAGSGEQFF	TGTGCCAGCATCCCGGGACTAGCGGGATCGGGTGAGCAGTTCTTC
NA	TRBJ2-7	TRBV5-4	TRBD1	CASSRGQGYEQYF	TGTGCCAGCAGCCGGGGACAGGGGTACGAGCAGTACTTC
few	TRBJ1-2	TRBV25-1	NA	CASSDAGTDYGYTF	TGTGCCAGCAGTGACGCGGGGACGGACTATGGCTACACCTTC
NA	TRBJ1-5	TRBV19	NA	CASSQGTGSNQPQHF	TGTGCCAGTAGCCAGGGTACTGGTAGCAATCAGCCCCAGCATTTT
NA	TRBJ2-5	TRBV19	NA	CASSAVLGQGRETQYF	TGTGCCAGTAGTGCCGTTTTAGGGCAGGGTAGAGAGACCCAGTACTTC
NA	TRBJ2-7	TRBV19	TRBD2	CASSMGLAGVASEQYF	TGTGCCAGTAGTATGGGACTAGCGGGAGTTGCCTCCGAGCAGTACTTC
NA	TRBJ1-3	TRBV5-5	TRBD1	CASSSGQVSGNTIYF	TGTGCCAGCAGCTCGGGACAGGTCTCTGGAAACACCATATATTTT
NA	TRBJ1-4	TRBV11-2	TRBD1	CASSVTGTGGSEKLFF	TGTGCCAGCAGCGTAACCGGGACAGGGGGTAGTGAAAAACTGTTTTTT
NA	TRBJ2-5	TRBV10-1	TRBD2	CASSARAGKETQYF	TGCGCCAGCAGCGCACGAGCGGGAAAAGAGACCCAGTACTTC
NA	TRBJ1-1	TRBV29-1	NA	CSVVQVTNTEAFF	TGCAGCGTTGTACAGGTTACGAACACTGAAGCTTTCTTT
NA	TRBJ1-1	TRBV7-6	TRBD1	CAYRWDRDTMNTEAFF	TGTGCATATCGATGGGACAGGGACACCATGAACACTGAAGCTTTCTTT
once	TRBJ2-7	TRBV6-1	TRBD1	CASSEETQGAYEQYF	TGTGCCAGCAGTGAAGAAACCCAGGGGGCATACGAGCAGTACTTC
NA	TRBJ1-5	TRBV6-5	NA	CASSYRTENQPQHF	TGTGCCAGCAGTTATAGGACAGAGAATCAGCCCCAGCATTTT
NA	TRBJ2-3	TRBV7-9	NA	CASSRRSGSSTDTQYF	TGTGCCAGCAGCCGCCGAAGCGGATCTAGCACAGATACGCAGTATTTT
NA	TRBJ2-3	TRBV5-1	TRBD2	CASSLGLAGESDTQYF	TGCGCCAGCAGCTTAGGGCTAGCGGGAGAATCAGATACGCAGTATTTT
NA	TRBJ2-3	TRBV28	NA	CASTTTSGTDTQYF	TGTGCCAGCACCACCACCAGTGGCACAGATACGCAGTATTTT
NA	TRBJ2-7	TRBV5-1	TRBD1	CASSPYPGQGAYEQYF	TGCGCCAGCAGCCCGTATCCGGGACAGGGGGCCTACGAGCAGTACTTC
once	TRBJ2-4	TRBV6-1	TRBD1	CASSEGDRVGTKNIQYF	TGTGCCAGCAGTGAAGGGGACAGGGTCGGGACCAAAAACATTCAGTACTTC
NA	TRBJ1-1	TRBV5-1	NA	CASRLQGTNTEAFF	TGCGCCAGCAGGTTACAGGGAACGAACACTGAAGCTTTCTTT
once	TRBJ2-7	TRBV7-6	NA	CASSKGGGLFYEQYF	TGTGCCAGCTCTAAGGGGGGGGGTCTTTTCTACGAGCAGTACTTC
few	TRBJ1-2	TRBV7-9	NA	CASSPIGGGNGYTF	TGTGCCAGCAGCCCTATCGGGGGAGGGAATGGCTACACCTTC
NA	TRBJ2-1	TRBV10-3	TRBD2	CAISLAVRDNEQFF	TGTGCCATCTCTCTAGCGGTACGGGACAATGAGCAGTTCTTC
NA	TRBJ1-3	TRBV6-1	NA	CATLPGTKNTIYF	TGTGCCACCCTTCCCGGGACAAAAAACACCATATATTTT
NA	TRBJ2-7	TRBV12-5	NA	CASGLNNVQYF	TGTGCTAGTGGTCTTAACAATGTGCAGTACTTC
NA	TRBJ2-1	TRBV10-3	NA	CAISEPSRGAGNEQFF	TGTGCCATCAGTGAGCCTTCACGGGGGGCCGGCAATGAGCAGTTCTTC
NA	TRBJ2-7	TRBV5-5	TRBD2	CASSSHLGLAGGQREQYF	TGTGCCAGCAGCTCGCACCTGGGACTAGCGGGAGGGCAGCGCGAGCAGTACTTC